This T cell receptor (beta chain) was sequenced for a study of blood T cell repertoires in COVID-19. Study background: COVID-19 samples collected from the United States, Italy and Spain covered acute and convalescent phases. PBMCs, B-cell-depleted T cells, or T cells provided the cDNA or gDNA that made up the material.

Source study methods: The authors estimated nucleated cell counts from reference gene primer amplification. Sequenced by immunoSEQ multiplex PCR; TCRdb stores in-frame clones only, minus some. V and J calls and clone size are those listed in that table; D and trimming were worked out from the DNA. This sample yields about 180,000 clones, of which approximately 87% are seen a single time; around 21% belongs to the top ten. The clonotype originates from a man between 65 and 85 years old with active or convalescent COVID-19. Input material: peripheral blood.

CDR3 DNA sequence: TGTGCCAGCAGCCACCCCGGAGATACGCAGTATTTT. Amino acids: CASSHPGDTQYF. The chain links TRBV6-5 to TRBJ2-3; D remains ambiguous. Germline assignment: CDR1 MNHEY and CDR2 SVGAGI. Trimming took off 6 bases at V and 5 bases at J, with 9 bases between the two ends. The CDR3 loop spans 12 amino acids.